This T cell receptor (beta chain) appears in the sequencing data of a study of shared clonotypes between healthy human individuals. Naive CD8 cells, CD45RO-negative and positively selected for CCR7, excluded terminally differentiated effector memory CD45RA+ cells. Points on this clone: Antigen specificity is unknown.

Trimming took 4 bases from V and 2 from J, leaving 20 bases between them. CDR1 and CDR2 from the germline V gene are SGHVS and FNYEAQ. This CDR3 is 17 amino acids long. The authors loaded about 200 ng DNA, 27,000 or so T cell genomes, into sorted-subset replicate PCRs. Using immunoSEQ multiplex PCR, the repertoire was profiled, and TCRdb retains in-frame clones only, with some absent. The data show some 2 million clones, less than 95% seen once. Points from the study as a whole: Only a few donors were included, so the genetic and exposure-history diversity represented was limited. Memory subsets generally showed smaller estimated richness than naive subsets did.

The sequencing input was naive CD8+ T cells sorted from blood. The gene calls are TRBV7-6 and TRBJ2-5, with D uncertain. The sequence came from a man aged 18 to 35 in good health. DNA of the CDR3: TGTGCCAGCAGCTCAACATCGTGGCTCCCATCACAAGAGACCCAGTACTTC. It is translated as CASSSTSWLPSQETQYF.